This T cell receptor (beta chain) was profiled in a study of blood T cell repertoires in COVID-19. Overall study context: The samples span acute and convalescent COVID-19 from the United States, Italy and Spain. Sources were T cells, B-cell-depleted T cells, or PBMCs; the material itself was cDNA or gDNA.

Per the study methods: Reference gene primer amplification yielded estimated nucleated cell counts. Here immunoSEQ multiplex PCR was the method, and the copy in TCRdb shows in-frame clones only, minus some. D and trimming were read from the DNA, whereas the V and J calls and clone size are those reported in that table. The sample lists roughly 90,000 clones; approximately 89% were seen once. The CDR3 is 14 residues long. The V gene's germline CDR1 is LNHDA and CDR2 SQIVND (reference sequence). V was shortened by 3 bases and J by 4 bases, with 12 bases between the two germline ends. This TCR was sampled from an elderly woman with active COVID-19. Sequencing used peripheral blood. The rearrangement uses TRBV19 and TRBJ2-5; D remains ambiguous. The CDR3 sequence: CASSIGRLGETQYF. CDR3 nucleotides: TGTGCCAGTAGTATCGGCAGACTGGGAGAGACCCAGTACTTC.